These 27 T cell receptor beta chains were all obtained from the same sample, sequenced in a study of T-cell memory formation after mild COVID-19. TCRdb reanalysed the 5' RACE reads using MiXCR and keeps one entry per CDR3 protein. The repertoire holds fewer than 650,000 distinct CDR3 sequences, with 15% to 20% as singletons. The sample consisted of PBMCs or a T cell subset sorted from them (not recorded which). The origin of the receptors is an adult woman who had mild COVID-19 (a few samples of this study predate the infection). Cell type and time point are not known.

This clonotype was found a few times. The rearrangement joins TRBV12-3 or TRBV12-4 to TRBJ2-1; D possibly corresponds to TRBD1 (5 bases). This CDR3 has 18 residues. V dropped 1 base and J dropped 0 bases, with 16 bases sitting between them. As DNA, the CDR3 is TGTGCCAGCAGTTTAGGGGGTGGGGCGCCGAGCTCCTACAATGAGCAGTTCTTC. Its protein is CASSLGGGAPSSYNEQFF.

This clonotype was seen a few times. This sequence joins TRBV12-3 or TRBV12-4 and TRBJ2-7; TRBD2 matches 10 bases. This CDR3 region has 15 residues. The V gene end was trimmed by 5 bases and the J gene end by 0 bases; junction bases not matched to a gene: 4. CDR3 sequence reads: CASSASGGHSYEQYF. As DNA, the CDR3 is TGTGCCAGCAGTGCTAGCGGGGGCCACTCCTACGAGCAGTACTTC.

J is TRBJ2-1 and V is TRBV7-6; no reliable D call. The CDR3 has 13 residues. V lost 5 bases and J 10 bases, leaving 15 bases between the germline ends. CDR1 and CDR2 from the germline V gene are SGHVS and FNYEAQ. This CDR3 is CASSTRPVGEQFF. CDR3 DNA: TGTGCCAGCAGCACTCGACCGGTTGGGGAGCAGTTCTTC.

This clonotype was detected many times. The J gene is TRBJ2-1, the V gene TRBV29-1, with 9 positions matching TRBD1. This CDR3 has 12 amino acids. V trimming: 4 bases; J trimming: 10 bases; junction bases outside the gene matches: 5. Germline CDR1 SQVTM, CDR2 ANQGSEA. The CDR3 spells CSVAGTGREQFF. The CDR3 DNA sequence: TGCAGCGTTGCCGGGACAGGGAGAGAGCAGTTCTTC.

This clonotype was observed a few times. The CDR3 spells CAAGNTERDTQYF. The CDR3 DNA reads TGTGCCGCCGGTAACACGGAGAGGGATACGCAGTATTTT. The chain employs TRBV27 and TRBJ2-3, with no clear D. This CDR3 is 13 amino acids long. Trimming stripped 11 bases from V and 6 bases from J, with 18 bases between. The germline CDR1 and CDR2 sequences are MNHEY and SMNVEV (reference sequence).

This clonotype was recorded a few times. The CDR3 loop is CASSQEGTRRGEQYF. CDR3 nucleotides: TGTGCCAGCAGCCAAGAAGGGACCAGAAGGGGCGAGCAGTACTTC. The chain recombines TRBV3-1 with TRBJ2-7; D tentatively fits TRBD1 or TRBD2 (5 bases each). The CDR3 spans 15 residues. Trimming removed 0 bases at V and 6 bases at J, with 15 bases between. The germline CDR1 and CDR2 sequences are LGHDT and YNNKEL (reference sequence).

The chain links TRBV7-3 to TRBJ2-7; 7 bases are a match to TRBD1. The CDR3 length is 13 residues. CDR1 is SGHTA and CDR2 is FQGTGA in the germline V gene. The junction had 11 bases not matched to a gene; V was cut back by 6 bases and J by 9 bases. CDR3 region: CASRPKQGRTQYF. CDR3 DNA: TGTGCCAGCAGACCCAAACAGGGGCGGACGCAGTACTTC.

J is TRBJ2-1 and V is TRBV12-3 or TRBV12-4; maybe TRBD1 (6 bases). The CDR3 is 13 residues long. Trimming took 3 bases from V and 13 from J, leaving 16 bases between them. The CDR3 protein is CASSFIEDSGQFF. The CDR3, as DNA: TGTGCCAGCAGTTTTATCGAGGACAGTGGACAGTTCTTC.

This clonotype occurred many times. The chain recombines TRBV2 with TRBJ2-7; unclear D gene. Germline CDR1 and CDR2: SNHLY and FYNNEI. The ends were cut back, 8 bases at V and 2 bases at J, with 16 bases in the middle. The CDR3 loop spans 14 amino acids. As DNA, the CDR3 is TGTGCCAGCGGGTCAAGGGATCCCGCCTACGAGCAGTACTTC. The encoded protein is CASGSRDPAYEQYF.

The V gene is TRBV13, the J gene TRBJ2-1; 14 positions match TRBD2. The V gene end was trimmed by 5 bases and the J gene end by 9 bases; junction bases not matched to a gene: 12. There are 17 residues in the CDR3. The germline V gene encodes CDR1 PRHDT and CDR2 FYEKMQ (reference sequence). The chain's CDR3 is CASSRTPGLAGESEQFF. The CDR3 DNA follows: TGTGCCAGCAGCCGCACACCGGGACTAGCGGGAGAGTCTGAGCAGTTCTTC.

CDR3 sequence reads: CASSPRGRTHEQFF. Here the CDR3 DNA reads TGTGCCAGCAGCCCTAGGGGCCGGACTCATGAGCAGTTCTTC. The chain combines TRBV7-9 with TRBJ2-1, with D perhaps matching TRBD1 or TRBD2 (5 bases each). Germline assignment: CDR1 SEHNR and CDR2 FQNEAQ (reference sequence). V shed 5 bases and J shed 8 bases, with 16 bases lying between them. This CDR3 contains 14 residues.

The chain uses TRBV27 and TRBJ1-1; D not certain. CDR1 is MNHEY and CDR2 is SMNVEV in the germline V gene (reference sequence). The CDR3 length is 13 residues. Trimming removed 8 bases from V and 4 bases from J, with 14 bases in between. The CDR3 region has the DNA TGTGCCAGCGGGGTAGAGGAGTTCACTGAAGCTTTCTTT. Translating gives CASGVEEFTEAFF.

There are many counts of this clonotype. CDR3 amino acids: CASSPGRIYNEQFF. CDR3 bases: TGTGCCAGCAGCCCCGGACGGATCTACAATGAGCAGTTCTTC. The V and J genes are TRBV7-8 and TRBJ2-1; D is unclear. From germline, CDR1 is SGHVS and CDR2 FQNEAQ. The V end was cut by 5 bases, the J end by 3 bases, with 11 bases between. There are 14 residues in the CDR3.

This clonotype was seen more than once but under ten times. The chain joins TRBV7-8 to TRBJ1-3; 12 bases are a match to TRBD1. Germline V CDR1 and CDR2: SGHVS, FQNEAQ. V lost 5 bases, J lost 4 bases, and 9 bases stayed unmatched. The CDR3 runs to 17 residues. The CDR3 region has the DNA TGTGCCAGCAGCATGGGACAGGGGGCGACGGGAGGAAACACCATATATTTT. It is translated as CASSMGQGATGGNTIYF. The variable domain in full, completed from reference TRBV7-8 and TRBJ1-3, reads GAGVSQSPRYKVAKRGQDVALRCDPISGHVSLFWYQQALGQGPEFLTYFQNEAQLDKSGLPSDRFFAERPEGSVSTLKIQRTQQEDSAVYLCASSMGQGATGGNTIYFGEGSWLTVV.

This clonotype was detected only a few times. V gene TRBV7-9 combines with J gene TRBJ1-2, with 9 bases that match TRBD1. This CDR3 is built from 14 residues. J lost 4 bases, V lost 1 base, and 1 base had no gene match. Germline CDR1 is SEHNR and CDR2 is FQNEAQ (reference sequence). The CDR3 sequence: CASSLETGGYGYTF. The CDR3, as DNA: TGTGCCAGCAGCTTAGAGACAGGGGGCTATGGCTACACCTTC.

This clonotype was counted a few times. The chain uses TRBV4-2 and TRBJ1-1, with 8 bases lining up with TRBD1. Germline V gene data show CDR1 as LGHNA and CDR2 as YNFKEQ. V shed 1 base, J shed 7 bases, and the junction held 5 bases outside the gene matches. The CDR3 runs to 14 residues. The CDR3 nucleotides read TGTGCCAGCAGCCAAGGAGACAGGGGTATTGAAGCTTTCTTT. It encodes CASSQGDRGIEAFF.

The chain uses TRBV9 and TRBJ2-7; 9 positions match TRBD2. V was clipped by 0 bases and J by 2 bases; unmatched bases: 3. The CDR3 loop spans 15 amino acids. CDR1 and CDR2 (germline): SGDLS, YYNGEE. CDR3 DNA: TGTGCCAGCAGCGTAGGCGGGGGGGGACCCTACGAGCAGTACTTC. Translation: CASSVGGGGPYEQYF.

The V call is TRBV7-9, the J call TRBJ2-1, with D possibly TRBD2 on 5 matching bases. CDR3 length: 15 residues. The germline V and J ends were trimmed by 6 bases and 0 bases, with 12 bases remaining between them. CDR1 is SEHNR and CDR2 is FQNEAQ in the germline V gene (reference sequence). The CDR3 region is CASRASSVSYNEQFF. The DNA for the CDR3 is TGTGCCAGCAGGGCTAGCTCTGTCTCCTACAATGAGCAGTTCTTC. The variable domain in full, completed from reference TRBV7-9 and TRBJ2-1, reads DTGVSQNPRHKITKRGQNVTFRCDPISEHNRLYWYRQTLGQGPEFLTYFQNEAQLEKSRLLSDRFSAERPKGSFSTLEIQRTEQGDSAMYLCASRASSVSYNEQFFGPGTRLTVL.

CDR3 nucleotide sequence: TGTGCCAGCAGCCCACTTGCCCGACAAGGGGCCTACGAGCAGTACTTC. This translates into CASSPLARQGAYEQYF. The rearrangement joins TRBV11-2 to TRBJ2-7; a weak D match, TRBD1 (5 bases). Deletions cut 5 bases from V and 2 bases from J, with 19 bases between. Germline CDR1 is SGHAT and CDR2 is FQNNGV. The length of the CDR3 is 16 residues.

The rearrangement links TRBV7-8 to TRBJ2-4; 10 bases map to TRBD2. This CDR3 is built from 16 residues. Germline V gene data show CDR1 as SGHVS and CDR2 as FQNEAQ. The V gene end was trimmed by 5 bases and the J gene end by 8 bases; junction bases not matched to a gene: 12. For the CDR3, the DNA is TGTGCCAGCAGCCCCCCCAGGGCTAGCGGGAGTTACATTCAGTACTTC. This encodes CASSPPRASGSYIQYF.

V and J are TRBV4-1 and TRBJ1-1; a possible D gene is TRBD1 (6 bases). The CDR3 covers 15 residues. The V and J ends lost 4 bases and 0 bases respectively, with 12 bases between them. Germline assignment: CDR1 MGHRA and CDR2 YSYEKL. The CDR3: CASSLEQGMNTEAFF. The CDR3 nucleotides read TGCGCCAGCAGCCTCGAACAGGGTATGAACACTGAAGCTTTCTTT.

The chain uses TRBV12-3 or TRBV12-4 and TRBJ2-7; D may be TRBD1 or TRBD2 (6 bases each). This CDR3 contains 14 residues. Trimming took 4 bases from V and 2 from J, leaving 12 bases between them. CDR3 residues: CASSSRDTAYEQYF. The CDR3 coding sequence is TGTGCCAGCAGTTCGCGGGACACAGCCTACGAGCAGTACTTC.

The sample holds a few counts of this clonotype. The rearrangement links TRBV6-5 to TRBJ1-6; D remains ambiguous. This CDR3 is 19 amino acids long. Trimming took off 0 bases at V and 0 bases at J, with 15 bases between the two ends. The germline V gene has CDR1 MNHEY and CDR2 SVGAGI. CDR3 amino acids: CASSYSHGVGSSYNSPLHF. DNA of the CDR3: TGTGCCAGCAGTTACTCCCATGGAGTTGGGAGCTCCTATAATTCACCCCTCCACTTT.

This clonotype was recorded a few times. This rearrangement joins TRBV5-1 to TRBJ2-7; 7 bases map to TRBD1. The CDR3 sequence is 14 residues long. Per germline, CDR1 SGHRS and CDR2 YFSETQ. Trimming cost V 4 bases and J 1 base; bases outside gene matches: 5. The CDR3 here is CASSHHRGSYEQYF. CDR3 DNA sequence: TGCGCCAGCAGCCACCACAGGGGTTCCTACGAGCAGTACTTC.

This clonotype was found a few times. This chain joins TRBV11-2 and TRBJ1-2; TRBD1 matches at 7 bases. The CDR3 extends over 15 amino acids. J lost 4 bases, V lost 5 bases, and 10 bases had no gene match. CDR1 is SGHAT, CDR2 FQNNGV, per germline. CDR3 bases: TGTGCCAGCAGCACCGACAGGGTGGTGGCCTATGGCTACACCTTC. It encodes CASSTDRVVAYGYTF.

The genes are TRBV20-1 and TRBJ2-1; weak D call: TRBD2 (7 bases). Per germline, CDR1 DFQATT and CDR2 SNEGSKA (reference sequence). Trimming removed 6 bases at V and 1 base at J, with 13 bases between. The CDR3 is 14 amino acids. CDR3 nucleotide sequence: TGCAGTGCCCCGAAGGGGGGGTCCTACAATGAGCAGTTCTTC. Protein sequence: CSAPKGGSYNEQFF.

This chain uses TRBV28 with TRBJ2-1; TRBD2 matches 8 bases. The V segment lost 10 bases and the J segment 0 bases; nucleotides outside the gene matches: 11. The CDR3 extends over 16 amino acids. CDR1 and CDR2 (germline): MDHEN, SYDVKM. CDR3 region: CATQSGGALSYNEQFF. In nucleotides, the CDR3 is TGTGCCACCCAGAGCGGGGGCGCCCTCTCCTACAATGAGCAGTTCTTC.